This TCR beta chain was sequenced during a study of CD8+CD57+ T cells in acquired aplastic anemia. This CDR3 contains 13 residues. CDR1 is DFQATT and CDR2 is SNEGSKA in the germline V gene (reference sequence). The germline V and J ends were trimmed by 5 bases and 1 base, with 11 bases remaining between them. Genomic DNA constituted the template upon which TCR beta VDJ and CDR3 profiling was performed. A single record per CDR3 protein comes from TCRdb applying MiXCR to the reads. The table shows around 170,000 distinct CDR3 sequences, with about 64% occurring only once. This chain joins TRBV20-1 and TRBJ1-1; D is ambiguous. The sample taken for sequencing was sorted CD4+, CD8+, or CD8+CD57+ T cells (not recorded which) from PBMCs. The origin of this receptor is a human donor in good health. The CDR3 sequence is CSAGPRENTEAFF. DNA for the CDR3: TGCAGTGCTGGCCCTCGGGAGAACACTGAAGCTTTCTTT.